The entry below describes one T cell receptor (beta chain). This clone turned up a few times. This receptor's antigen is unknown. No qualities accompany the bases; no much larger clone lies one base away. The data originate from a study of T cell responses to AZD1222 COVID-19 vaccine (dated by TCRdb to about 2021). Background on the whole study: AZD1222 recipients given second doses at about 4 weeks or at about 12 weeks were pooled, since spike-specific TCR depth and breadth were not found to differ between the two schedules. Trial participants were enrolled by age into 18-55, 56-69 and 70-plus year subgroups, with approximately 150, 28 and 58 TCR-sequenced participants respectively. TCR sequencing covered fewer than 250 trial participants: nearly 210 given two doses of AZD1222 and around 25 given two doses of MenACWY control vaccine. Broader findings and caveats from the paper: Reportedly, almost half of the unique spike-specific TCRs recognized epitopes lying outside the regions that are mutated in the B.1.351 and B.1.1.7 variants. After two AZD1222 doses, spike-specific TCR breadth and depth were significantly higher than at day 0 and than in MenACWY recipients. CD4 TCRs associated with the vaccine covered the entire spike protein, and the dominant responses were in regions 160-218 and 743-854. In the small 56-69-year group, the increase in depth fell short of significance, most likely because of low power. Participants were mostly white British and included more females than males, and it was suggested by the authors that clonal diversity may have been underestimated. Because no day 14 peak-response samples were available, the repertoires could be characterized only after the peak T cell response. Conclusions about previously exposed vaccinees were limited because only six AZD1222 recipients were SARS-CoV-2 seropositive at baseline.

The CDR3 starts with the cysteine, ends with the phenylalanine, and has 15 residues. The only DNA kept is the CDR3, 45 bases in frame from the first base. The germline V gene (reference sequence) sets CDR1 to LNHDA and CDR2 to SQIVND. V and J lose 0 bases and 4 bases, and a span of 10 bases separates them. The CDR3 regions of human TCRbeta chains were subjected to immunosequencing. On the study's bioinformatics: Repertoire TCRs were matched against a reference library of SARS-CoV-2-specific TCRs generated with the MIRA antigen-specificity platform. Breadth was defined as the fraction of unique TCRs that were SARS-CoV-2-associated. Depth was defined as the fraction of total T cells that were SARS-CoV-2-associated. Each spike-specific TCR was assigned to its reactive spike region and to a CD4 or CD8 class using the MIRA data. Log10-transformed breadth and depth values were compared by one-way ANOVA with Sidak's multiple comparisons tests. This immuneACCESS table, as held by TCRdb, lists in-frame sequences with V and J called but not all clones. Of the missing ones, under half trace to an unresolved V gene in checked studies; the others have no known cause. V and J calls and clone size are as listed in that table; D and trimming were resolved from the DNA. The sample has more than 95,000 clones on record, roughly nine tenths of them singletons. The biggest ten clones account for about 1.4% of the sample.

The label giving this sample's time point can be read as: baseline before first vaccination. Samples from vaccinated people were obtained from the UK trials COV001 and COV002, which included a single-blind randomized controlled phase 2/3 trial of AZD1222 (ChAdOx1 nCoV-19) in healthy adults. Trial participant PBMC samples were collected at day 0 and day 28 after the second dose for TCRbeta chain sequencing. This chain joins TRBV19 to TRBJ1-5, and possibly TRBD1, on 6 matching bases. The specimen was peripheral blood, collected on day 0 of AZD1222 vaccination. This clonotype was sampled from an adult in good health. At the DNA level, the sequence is TGTGCCAGTAGTATAGACAGGGGAAGAAATCAGCCCCAGCATTTT. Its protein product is CASSIDRGRNQPQHF.